What follows are 13 T cell receptor beta chains derived from one specimen sequenced in a study of human T cells and chemical hapten exposure. TCRdb redid the calling of the RACE reads with MiXCR, one entry per CDR3 protein. The sample yields some 79,000 distinct CDR3 sequences, around 7% seen once. Indicated time point: patch test 1, 2 weeks after DPC sensitization. Treatment indicated: therapeutic diphenylcyclopropenone sensitization with weekly scalp DPC. Specimen: whole blood, collected in connection with sensitization to the hapten diphenylcyclopropenone (DPC). These receptors all come from a woman aged 25 to 45 with alopecia areata. Some clones in this sample may be carry-over from other donors' samples.

This clonotype was seen at least ten times. The chain recombines TRBV7-9 with TRBJ2-3; no definite D call. V lost 6 bases and J lost 1, with 11 bases in between. Per germline, CDR1 SEHNR and CDR2 FQNEAQ (reference sequence). The CDR3 consists of 14 residues. Here the CDR3 DNA reads TGTGCCAGCAGGCCGCTTTTGGGCACAGATACGCAGTATTTT. Protein product: CASRPLLGTDTQYF.

This clonotype was seen more than once but under ten times. The chain uses TRBV6-1 and TRBJ1-1; perhaps TRBD1 as D (5 bases). V gave up 2 bases and J gave up 4 bases, with 14 bases separating them. From germline, CDR1 is MNHNS and CDR2 SASEGT. The length of the CDR3 is 15 residues. The CDR3 DNA sequence: TGTGCCAGCAGTGAAAGCGAGGGGCTGAGCACTGAAGCTTTCTTT. Translating it yields CASSESEGLSTEAFF.

CDR3: CASSSGTSIADTQYF. The CDR3 DNA reads TGCGCCAGCAGCTCCGGGACTAGCATTGCAGATACGCAGTATTTT. The chain couples TRBV5-1 to TRBJ2-3; TRBD2 aligns across 9 bases. V lost 3 bases, J lost 4 bases, and 6 bases stayed unmatched. CDR3 length equals 15 residues. Germline loops: CDR1 SGHRS, CDR2 YFSETQ.

The rearrangement joins TRBV30 to TRBJ2-4, with unresolved D. V lost 1 base, J lost 9 bases, and 10 bases lay in between. The CDR3 has 12 amino acids. CDR1 is GTSNPN, CDR2 SVGIG, per germline (reference sequence). CDR3 DNA: TGTGCCTGGAGTGCCACCAGCCGCATTCAGTACTTC. Amino acid sequence: CAWSATSRIQYF.

The chain combines TRBV19 with TRBJ2-1; 11 positions agree with TRBD2. Germline V lookup: CDR1 LNHDA, CDR2 SQIVND (reference sequence). The CDR3 is 15 residues long. The V gene end was trimmed by 1 base and the J gene end by 12 bases; junction bases not matched to a gene: 8. The DNA for the CDR3 is TGTGCCAGTAGTATAGTCTCTACTAGCGGGGGCCCGCAGTTCTTC. This codes for CASSIVSTSGGPQFF. The full variable domain, its missing parts supplied by reference TRBV19 and TRBJ2-1, is DGGITQSPKYLFRKEGQNVTLSCEQNLNHDAMYWYRQDPGQGLRLIYYSQIVNDFQKGDIAEGYSVSREKKESFPLTVTSAQKNPTAFYLCASSIVSTSGGPQFFGPGTRLTVL.

This clonotype has at least ten counts. The DNA for the CDR3 is TGTGCCAGCAGCCAAGATCCCAGGGTGGGCGAAAAACTGTTTTTT. This codes for CASSQDPRVGEKLFF. The rearrangement links TRBV3-1 to TRBJ1-4, with a weak D call TRBD1 (5 bases). The germline V and J ends were trimmed by 0 bases and 8 bases, with 13 bases remaining between them. Germline CDR1 LGHDT, CDR2 YNNKEL (reference sequence). The CDR3 loop spans 15 amino acids.

The rearrangement joins TRBV5-1 to TRBJ1-2, with D possibly matching TRBD1 (5 bases). The CDR3 extends over 13 amino acids. Germline CDR1 SGHRS, CDR2 YFSETQ. Trimming took off 0 bases at V and 7 bases at J, with 10 bases between the two ends. Here the CDR3 reads CASSLGEGTGYTF. DNA for the CDR3: TGCGCCAGCAGCTTGGGTGAAGGGACTGGCTACACCTTC. The variable domain in full, completed from reference TRBV5-1 and TRBJ1-2, reads KAGVTQTPRYLIKTRGQQVTLSCSPISGHRSVSWYQQTPGQGLQFLFEYFSETQRNKGNFPGRFSGRQFSNSRSEMNVSTLELGDSALYLCASSLGEGTGYTFGSGTRLTVV.

This clonotype was observed a few times. The genes are TRBV2 and TRBJ2-7, with D perhaps assigned TRBD1 or TRBD2 (5 bases each). V was clipped by 6 bases and J by 0 bases, with 15 bases between them. This CDR3 comprises 15 residues. Per the germline V gene, CDR1 is SNHLY and CDR2 is FYNNEI. The CDR3 spells CASRRDASDSYEQYF. DNA of the CDR3: TGTGCCAGCAGGAGGGACGCGTCTGACTCCTACGAGCAGTACTTC.

This clonotype has ten or more counts. The chain recombines TRBV12-3 or TRBV12-4 with TRBJ1-3; D is unclear. The V end was cut by 5 bases, the J end by 4 bases, with 12 bases between. The CDR3 covers 14 residues. DNA of the CDR3: TGTGCCAGCAGTCTTTTCGCGGGAGGAAACACCATATATTTT. Protein sequence: CASSLFAGGNTIYF.

This clonotype was observed many times. CDR3 bases: TGTGCCAGCAGCTTAGGGACAGGTCAAGAGACCCAGTACTTC. This gives the protein CASSLGTGQETQYF. The chain is built from TRBV7-2 and TRBJ2-5; 7 bases fit TRBD1. The germline CDR1 and CDR2 sequences are SGHTA and FQGNSA. V trimming: 1 base; J trimming: 2 bases; junction bases outside the gene matches: 1. This CDR3 has 14 residues.

This clonotype was recorded a few times. The rearrangement links TRBV27 to TRBJ1-5; D gene unclear. Germline V CDR1 and CDR2: MNHEY, SMNVEV (reference sequence). The CDR3 sequence is 14 residues long. The V end lost 2 bases, the J end lost 3 bases, and 8 bases lay between the germline ends. CDR3 nucleotide sequence: TGTGCCAGCAGTTTACGGGCCTACAATCAGCCCCAGCATTTT. This translates into CASSLRAYNQPQHF.

The sample holds many counts of this clonotype. The chain uses TRBV3-1 and TRBJ2-1, with unresolved D. Trimming pared 0 bases from V and 0 bases from J, leaving 6 bases between. The CDR3 is 15 residues long. Germline V lookup: CDR1 LGHDT, CDR2 YNNKEL (reference sequence). The CDR3 DNA is TGTGCCAGCAGCCAAGATAGGAGCTCCTACAATGAGCAGTTCTTC. This codes for CASSQDRSSYNEQFF.

The gene calls are TRBV6-6 and TRBJ2-7; 13 bases fit TRBD2. Per germline, CDR1 MNHNY and CDR2 SVGAGI (reference sequence). The CDR3 runs 16 residues. The V and J ends lost 4 bases and 3 bases, in that order; junction bases with no gene match: 6. The CDR3 bases are TGTGCCAGCAGTTCGACAGGGACTAGCGGGGACTACGAGCAGTACTTC. Its protein is CASSSTGTSGDYEQYF.